The 6 T cell receptor beta chains listed next were all sequenced from one sample in a study of shared clonotypes between healthy human individuals. This table comes from immunoSEQ multiplex PCR, and its TCRdb copy is limited to in-frame clones, with some not included. Seen here are 600,000 to 750,000 clones, 60% to 80% observed once, and the top ten hold 1.8%. Sequencing was done on a sample of memory CD4+ T cells sorted from blood. Sample subset: CD45RA-negative fraction. These receptors were collected from a woman in her 30s in good health.

The chain recombines TRBV25-1 with TRBJ2-7; D remains ambiguous. Germline V CDR1 and CDR2: MGHDK, SYGVNS. The V end was cut by 3 bases, the J end by 0 bases, with 9 bases between. The CDR3 has 14 amino acids. The CDR3 coding sequence is TGTGCCAGCAGTGAGGGCTACAGCTCCTACGAGCAGTACTTC. This codes for CASSEGYSSYEQYF.

In its sample, this clone was seen a few times. In nucleotides, the CDR3 is TGCAGCGTTGTGGGACTACGGACCTACAATGAGCAGTTCTTC. Amino acid sequence: CSVVGLRTYNEQFF. This chain uses TRBV29-1 with TRBJ2-1; TRBD2 aligns across 7 bases. This CDR3 region has 14 residues. The junction had 5 bases not matched to a gene; V was cut back by 4 bases and J by 2 bases. Germline assignment: CDR1 SQVTM and CDR2 ANQGSEA.

The chain carries TRBV7-8 and TRBJ1-2, with 9 bases fitting TRBD1. The CDR3 runs 13 residues. CDR1 is SGHVS, CDR2 FQNEAQ, per germline. V dropped 5 bases and J dropped 8; count of bases not matched to a gene: 6. CDR3 bases: TGTGCCAGCAGCGCGGACAGGGGACGGGGCTACACCTTC. It yields the protein CASSADRGRGYTF.

A word on this clone: Other DNA sequences in the sample encode the same CDR3. The chain uses TRBV7-9 and TRBJ2-3, with D unresolved. Trimming left V 2 bases short and J 6 bases short, with 3 bases between. CDR3 length: 11 residues. CDR1 and CDR2 from the germline V gene are SEHNR and FQNEAQ (reference sequence). CDR3 nucleotides: TGTGCCAGCAGCTTAACTGATACGCAGTATTTT. Amino acid sequence: CASSLTDTQYF. Drawing the rest from reference TRBV7-9 and TRBJ2-3, the complete variable domain is DTGVSQNPRHKITKRGQNVTFRCDPISEHNRLYWYRQTLGQGPEFLTYFQNEAQLEKSRLLSDRFSAERPKGSFSTLEIQRTEQGDSAMYLCASSLTDTQYFGPGTRLTVL.

The chain recombines TRBV25-1 with TRBJ1-5, with D unclear. The CDR3 runs 14 residues. Trimming took 2 bases from V and 9 from J, leaving 14 bases between them. CDR1 and CDR2 from the germline V gene are MGHDK and SYGVNS. This chain's CDR3 is CASSENPETGPQHF. The CDR3 DNA sequence: TGTGCCAGCAGTGAAAACCCCGAAACGGGGCCCCAGCATTTT. The full variable domain, its missing parts supplied by reference TRBV25-1 and TRBJ1-5, is EADIYQTPRYLVIGTGKKITLECSQTMGHDKMYWYQQDPGMELHLIHYSYGVNSTEKGDLSSESTVSRIRTEHFPLTLESARPSHTSQYLCASSENPETGPQHFGDGTRLSIL.

In its sample, this clone was seen many times. J is TRBJ2-7 and V is TRBV18; the D is unclear. The V gene lost 2 bases and the J gene lost 3 bases, with 5 bases spanning the gap. Germline V gene data show CDR1 as KGHSH and CDR2 as LQKENI. This CDR3 comprises 12 residues. The CDR3 DNA reads TGTGCCAGCTCACCAAACTTCTACGAGCAGTACTTC. Encoded protein: CASSPNFYEQYF.